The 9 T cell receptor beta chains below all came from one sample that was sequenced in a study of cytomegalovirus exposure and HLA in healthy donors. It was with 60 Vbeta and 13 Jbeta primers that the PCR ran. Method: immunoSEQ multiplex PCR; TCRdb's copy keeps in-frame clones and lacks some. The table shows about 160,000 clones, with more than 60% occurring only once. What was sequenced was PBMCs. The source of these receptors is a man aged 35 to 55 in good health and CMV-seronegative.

CDR3 amino acids: CASSLAGGTTGELFF. DNA of the CDR3: TGTGCCAGCAGCTTAGCGGGGGGTACCACCGGGGAGCTGTTTTTT. The chain carries TRBV7-3 and TRBJ2-2, with 8 bases lining up with TRBD2. The CDR3 is 15 residues long. From germline, CDR1 is SGHTA and CDR2 FQGTGA. V shed 2 bases and J 4 bases; nucleotides not matched to a gene: 3.

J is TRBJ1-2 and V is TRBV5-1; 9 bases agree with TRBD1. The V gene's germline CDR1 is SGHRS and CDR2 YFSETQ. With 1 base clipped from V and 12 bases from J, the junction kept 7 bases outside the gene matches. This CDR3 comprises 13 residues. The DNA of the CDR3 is TGCGCCAGCAGCTTGACCGGGACAGGGCGGGACACCTTC. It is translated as CASSLTGTGRDTF.

The CDR3 DNA is TGCAGCGGTGGATCAGGGATGAACACCGGGGAGCTGTTTTTT. This encodes CSGGSGMNTGELFF. The chain joins TRBV29-1 to TRBJ2-2, with D possibly being TRBD1 (5 bases). The V end lost 7 bases, the J end lost 1 base, and 13 bases lay between the germline ends. The CDR3 covers 14 residues. CDR1 SQVTM and CDR2 ANQGSEA come from the germline V gene.

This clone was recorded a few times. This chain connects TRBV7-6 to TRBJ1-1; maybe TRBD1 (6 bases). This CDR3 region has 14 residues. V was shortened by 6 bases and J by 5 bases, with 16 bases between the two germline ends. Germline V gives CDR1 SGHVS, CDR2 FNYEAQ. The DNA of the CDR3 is TGTGCCAGCAGGGCCGGGACACAAGGGACTGAAGCTTTCTTT. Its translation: CASRAGTQGTEAFF.

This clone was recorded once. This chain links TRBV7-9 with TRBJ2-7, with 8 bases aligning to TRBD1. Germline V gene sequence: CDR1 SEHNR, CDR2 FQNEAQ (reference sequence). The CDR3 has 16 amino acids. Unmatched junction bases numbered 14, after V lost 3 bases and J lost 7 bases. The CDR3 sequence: CASSFLQGGARGEQYF. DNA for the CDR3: TGTGCCAGCAGCTTCCTACAGGGGGGAGCCCGAGGTGAGCAGTACTTC.

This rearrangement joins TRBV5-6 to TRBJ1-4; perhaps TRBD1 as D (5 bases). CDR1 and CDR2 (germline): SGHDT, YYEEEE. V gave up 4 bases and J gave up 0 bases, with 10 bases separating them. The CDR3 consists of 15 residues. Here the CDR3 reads CASSPWGSTNEKLFF. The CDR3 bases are TGTGCCAGCAGCCCGTGGGGCTCAACTAATGAAAAACTGTTTTTT. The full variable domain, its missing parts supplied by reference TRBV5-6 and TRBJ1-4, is DAGVTQSPTHLIKTRGQQVTLRCSPKSGHDTVSWYQQALGQGPQFIFQYYEEEERQRGNFPDRFSGHQFPNYSSELNVNALLLGDSALYLCASSPWGSTNEKLFFGSGTQLSVL.

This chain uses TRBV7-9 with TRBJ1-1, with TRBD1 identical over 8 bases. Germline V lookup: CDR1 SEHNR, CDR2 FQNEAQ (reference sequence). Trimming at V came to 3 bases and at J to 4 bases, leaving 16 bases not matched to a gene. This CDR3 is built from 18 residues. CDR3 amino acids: CASSFYARGTGLGTEAFF. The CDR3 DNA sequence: TGTGCCAGCAGCTTCTACGCCAGGGGGACAGGTTTAGGCACTGAAGCTTTCTTT.

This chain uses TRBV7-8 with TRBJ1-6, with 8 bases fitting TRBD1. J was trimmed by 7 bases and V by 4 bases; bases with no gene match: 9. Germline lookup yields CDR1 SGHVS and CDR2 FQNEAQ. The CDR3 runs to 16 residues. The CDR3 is CASSSPDRAWNSPLHF. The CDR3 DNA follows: TGTGCCAGCAGCTCCCCGGACAGGGCGTGGAATTCACCCCTCCACTTT.

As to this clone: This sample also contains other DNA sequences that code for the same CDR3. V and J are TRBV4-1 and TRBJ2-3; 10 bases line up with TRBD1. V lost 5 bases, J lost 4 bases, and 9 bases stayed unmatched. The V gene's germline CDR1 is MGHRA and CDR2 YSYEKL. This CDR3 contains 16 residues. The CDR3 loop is CASSSPGQGVPDTQYF. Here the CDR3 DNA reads TGCGCCAGCAGCTCTCCTGGACAGGGGGTACCAGATACGCAGTATTTT.